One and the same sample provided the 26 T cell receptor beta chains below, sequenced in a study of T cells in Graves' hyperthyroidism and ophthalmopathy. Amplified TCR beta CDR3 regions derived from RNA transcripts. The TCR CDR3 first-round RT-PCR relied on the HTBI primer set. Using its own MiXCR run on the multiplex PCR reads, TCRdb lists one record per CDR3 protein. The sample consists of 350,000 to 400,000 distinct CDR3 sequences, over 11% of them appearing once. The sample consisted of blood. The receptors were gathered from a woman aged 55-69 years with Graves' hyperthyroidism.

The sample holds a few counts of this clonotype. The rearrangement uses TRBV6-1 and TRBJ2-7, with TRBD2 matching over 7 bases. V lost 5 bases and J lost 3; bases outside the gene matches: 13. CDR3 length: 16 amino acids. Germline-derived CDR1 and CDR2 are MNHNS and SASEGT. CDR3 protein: CASSIGAGRGNYEQYF. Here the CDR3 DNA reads TGTGCCAGCAGTATAGGGGCGGGGAGGGGAAACTACGAGCAGTACTTC.

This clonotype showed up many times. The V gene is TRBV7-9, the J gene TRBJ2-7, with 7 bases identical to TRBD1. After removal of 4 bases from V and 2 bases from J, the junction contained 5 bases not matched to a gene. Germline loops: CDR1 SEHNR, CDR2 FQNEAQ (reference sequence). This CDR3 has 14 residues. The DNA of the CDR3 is TGTGCCAGCAGCTCCACCGGGACAGCCTACGAGCAGTACTTC. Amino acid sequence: CASSSTGTAYEQYF.

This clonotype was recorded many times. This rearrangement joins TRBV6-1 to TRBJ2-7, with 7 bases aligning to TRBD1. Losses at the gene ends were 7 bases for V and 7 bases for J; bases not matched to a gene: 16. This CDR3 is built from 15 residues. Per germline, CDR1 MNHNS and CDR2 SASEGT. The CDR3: CASKAGRDSRGEQYF. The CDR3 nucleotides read TGTGCCAGCAAAGCCGGCCGGGACAGCCGGGGAGAGCAGTACTTC.

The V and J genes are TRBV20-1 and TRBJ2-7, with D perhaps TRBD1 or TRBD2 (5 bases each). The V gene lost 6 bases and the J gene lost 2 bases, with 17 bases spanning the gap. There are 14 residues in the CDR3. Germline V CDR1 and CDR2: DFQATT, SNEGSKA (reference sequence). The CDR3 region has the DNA TGCAGTGCCATGAGAGGGGTTGGGACCTACGAGCAGTACTTC. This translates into CSAMRGVGTYEQYF.

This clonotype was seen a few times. CDR3 sequence: CATSDLAGAGLTDTQYF. CDR3 nucleotides: TGTGCCACCAGTGATTTGGCGGGGGCCGGGCTCACAGATACGCAGTATTTT. The chain carries TRBV24-1 and TRBJ2-3; D perhaps matches TRBD2 (7 bases). The CDR3 is made up of 17 amino acids. V shed 0 bases and J shed 2 bases, with 14 bases lying between them. The germline V gene has CDR1 KGHDR and CDR2 SFDVKD.

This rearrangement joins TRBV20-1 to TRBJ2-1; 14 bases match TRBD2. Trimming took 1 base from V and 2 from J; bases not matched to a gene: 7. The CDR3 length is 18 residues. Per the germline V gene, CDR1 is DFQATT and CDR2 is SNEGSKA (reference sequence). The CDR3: CSARARLAGGPAYNEQFF. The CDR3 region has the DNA TGCAGTGCTAGAGCCCGACTAGCGGGAGGGCCGGCCTACAATGAGCAGTTCTTC.

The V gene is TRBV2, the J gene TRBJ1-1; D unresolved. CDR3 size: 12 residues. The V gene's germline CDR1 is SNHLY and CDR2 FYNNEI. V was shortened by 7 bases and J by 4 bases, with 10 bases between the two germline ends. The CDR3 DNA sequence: TGTGCCAGCACAAAAAGTTCCACTGAAGCTTTCTTT. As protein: CASTKSSTEAFF.

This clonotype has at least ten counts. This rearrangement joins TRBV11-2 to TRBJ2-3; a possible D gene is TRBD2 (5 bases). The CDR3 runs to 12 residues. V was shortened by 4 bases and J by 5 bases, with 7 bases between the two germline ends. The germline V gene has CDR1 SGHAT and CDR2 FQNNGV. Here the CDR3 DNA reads TGTGCCAGCAGCTCGGCGGGAGATACGCAGTATTTT. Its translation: CASSSAGDTQYF.

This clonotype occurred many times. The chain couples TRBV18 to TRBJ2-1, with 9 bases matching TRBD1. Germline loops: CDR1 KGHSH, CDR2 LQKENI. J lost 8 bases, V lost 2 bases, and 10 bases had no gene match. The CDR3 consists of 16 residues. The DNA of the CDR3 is TGTGCCAGCTCACCAGCCGGGACAGGGTTGCGGGATGAGCAGTTCTTC. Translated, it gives CASSPAGTGLRDEQFF.

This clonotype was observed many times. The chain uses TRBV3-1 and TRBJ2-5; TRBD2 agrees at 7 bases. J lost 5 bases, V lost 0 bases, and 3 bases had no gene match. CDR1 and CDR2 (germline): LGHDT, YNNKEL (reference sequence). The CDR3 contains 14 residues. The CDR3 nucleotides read TGTGCCAGCAGCCAAGATGGGGGGGAGGAGACCCAGTACTTC. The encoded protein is CASSQDGGEETQYF.

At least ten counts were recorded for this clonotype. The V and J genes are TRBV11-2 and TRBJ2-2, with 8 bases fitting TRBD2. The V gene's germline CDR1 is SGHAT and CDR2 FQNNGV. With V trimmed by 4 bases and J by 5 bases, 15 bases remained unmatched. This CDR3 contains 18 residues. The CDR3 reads CASSSLLGAGGGTGELFF. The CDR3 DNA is TGTGCCAGCAGCTCCCTCCTCGGGGCGGGAGGAGGTACCGGGGAGCTGTTTTTT.

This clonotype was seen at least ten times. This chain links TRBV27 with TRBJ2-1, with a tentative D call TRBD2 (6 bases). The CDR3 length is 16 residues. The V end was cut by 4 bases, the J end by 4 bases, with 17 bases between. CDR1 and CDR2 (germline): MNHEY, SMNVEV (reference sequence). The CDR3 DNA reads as TGTGCCAGCAGTTCCGGCTGGGGACTCGGATACAATGAGCAGTTCTTC. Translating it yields CASSSGWGLGYNEQFF.

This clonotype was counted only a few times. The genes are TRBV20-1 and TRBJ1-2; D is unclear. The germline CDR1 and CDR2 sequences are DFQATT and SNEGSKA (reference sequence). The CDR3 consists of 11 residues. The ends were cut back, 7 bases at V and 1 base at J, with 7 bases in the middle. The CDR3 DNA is TGCAGTGTAGGTGATAACTATGGCTACACCTTC. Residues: CSVGDNYGYTF.

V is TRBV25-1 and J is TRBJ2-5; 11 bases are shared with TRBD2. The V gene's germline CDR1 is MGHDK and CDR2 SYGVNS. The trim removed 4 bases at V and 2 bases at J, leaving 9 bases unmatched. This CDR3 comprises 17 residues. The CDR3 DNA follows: TGTGCCAGCAGTGGCCGACCTAGCGGGAGGACACAAGAGACCCAGTACTTC. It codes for CASSGRPSGRTQETQYF.

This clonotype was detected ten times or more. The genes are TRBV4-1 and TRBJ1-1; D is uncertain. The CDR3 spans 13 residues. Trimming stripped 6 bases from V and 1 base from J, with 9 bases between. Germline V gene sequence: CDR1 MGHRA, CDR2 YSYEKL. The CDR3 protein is CASRKLGNTEAFF. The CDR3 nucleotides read TGCGCCAGCAGGAAATTAGGGAACACTGAAGCTTTCTTT.

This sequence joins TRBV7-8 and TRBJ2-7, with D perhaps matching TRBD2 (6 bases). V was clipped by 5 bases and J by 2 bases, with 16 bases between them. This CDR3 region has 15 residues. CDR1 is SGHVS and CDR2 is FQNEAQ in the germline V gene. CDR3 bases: TGTGCCAGCAGCCGGAGGCGGGAAAATCCCTACGAGCAGTACTTC. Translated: CASSRRRENPYEQYF.

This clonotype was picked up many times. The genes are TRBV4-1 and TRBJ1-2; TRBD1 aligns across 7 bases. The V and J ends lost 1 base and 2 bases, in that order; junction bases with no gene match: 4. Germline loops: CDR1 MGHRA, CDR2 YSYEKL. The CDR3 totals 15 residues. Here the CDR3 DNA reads TGCGCCAGCAGCCAAGCCGGGACAGTCAACTATGGCTACACCTTC. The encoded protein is CASSQAGTVNYGYTF.

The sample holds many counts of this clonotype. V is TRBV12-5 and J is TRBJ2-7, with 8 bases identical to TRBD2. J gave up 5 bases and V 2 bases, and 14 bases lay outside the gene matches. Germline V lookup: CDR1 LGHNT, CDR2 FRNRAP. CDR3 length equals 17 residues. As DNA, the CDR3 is TGTGCTAGTGGTTTGAGTAGCGGGACTACTAAAGCCGACGAGCAGTACTTC. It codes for CASGLSSGTTKADEQYF. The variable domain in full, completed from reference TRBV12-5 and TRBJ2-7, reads DARVTQTPRHKVTEMGQEVTMRCQPILGHNTVFWYRQTMMQGLELLAYFRNRAPLDDSGMPKDRFSAEMPDATLATLKIQPSEPRDSAVYFCASGLSSGTTKADEQYFGPGTRLTVT.

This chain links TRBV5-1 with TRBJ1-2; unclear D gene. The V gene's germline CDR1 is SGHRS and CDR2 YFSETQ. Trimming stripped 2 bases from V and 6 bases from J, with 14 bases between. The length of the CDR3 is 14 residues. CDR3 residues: CASSFGSNSHGYTF. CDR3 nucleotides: TGCGCCAGCAGCTTCGGGTCCAACTCACATGGCTACACCTTC.

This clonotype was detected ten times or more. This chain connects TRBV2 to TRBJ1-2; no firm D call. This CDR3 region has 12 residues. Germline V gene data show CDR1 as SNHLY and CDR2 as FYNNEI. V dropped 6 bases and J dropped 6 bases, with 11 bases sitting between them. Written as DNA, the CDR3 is TGTGCCAGCAGCGTCGGAAGGGATGGCTACACCTTC. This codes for CASSVGRDGYTF.

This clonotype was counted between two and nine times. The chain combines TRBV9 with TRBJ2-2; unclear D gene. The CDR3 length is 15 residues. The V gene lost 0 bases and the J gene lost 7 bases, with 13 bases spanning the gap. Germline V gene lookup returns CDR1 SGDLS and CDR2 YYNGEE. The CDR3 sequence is CASSVEGSPDGELFF. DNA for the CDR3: TGTGCCAGCAGCGTAGAGGGCAGCCCCGACGGGGAGCTGTTTTTT.

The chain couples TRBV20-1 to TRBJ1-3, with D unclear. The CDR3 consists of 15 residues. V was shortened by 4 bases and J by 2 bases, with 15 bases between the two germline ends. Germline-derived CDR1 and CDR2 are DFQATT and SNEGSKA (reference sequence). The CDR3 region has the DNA TGCAGTGCTACCCAGGCCCCTGGAACTGGAAACACCATATATTTT. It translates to CSATQAPGTGNTIYF.

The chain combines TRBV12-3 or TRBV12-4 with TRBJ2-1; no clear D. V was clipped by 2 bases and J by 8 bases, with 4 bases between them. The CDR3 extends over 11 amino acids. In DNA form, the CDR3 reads TGTGCCAGCAGTTTAACGGATGAGCAGTTCTTC. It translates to CASSLTDEQFF.

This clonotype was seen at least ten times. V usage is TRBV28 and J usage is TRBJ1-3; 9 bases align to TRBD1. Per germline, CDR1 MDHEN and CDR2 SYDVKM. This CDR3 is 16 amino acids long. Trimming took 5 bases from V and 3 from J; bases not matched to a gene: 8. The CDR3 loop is CASSLGTGTLGNTIYF. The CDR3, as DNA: TGTGCCAGCAGTCTCGGGACAGGGACTCTTGGAAACACCATATATTTT. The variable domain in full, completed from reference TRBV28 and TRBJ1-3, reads DVKVTQSSRYLVKRTGEKVFLECVQDMDHENMFWYRQDPGLGLRLIYFSYDVKMKEKGDIPEGYSVSREKKERFSLILESASTNQTSMYLCASSLGTGTLGNTIYFGEGSWLTVV.

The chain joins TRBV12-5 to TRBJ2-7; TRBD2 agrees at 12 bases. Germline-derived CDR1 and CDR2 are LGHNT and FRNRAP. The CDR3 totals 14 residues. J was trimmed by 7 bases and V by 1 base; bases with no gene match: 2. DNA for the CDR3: TGTGCTAGTGGTTTGGGACTAGCGGGAGAAGAGCAGTACTTC. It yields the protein CASGLGLAGEEQYF.

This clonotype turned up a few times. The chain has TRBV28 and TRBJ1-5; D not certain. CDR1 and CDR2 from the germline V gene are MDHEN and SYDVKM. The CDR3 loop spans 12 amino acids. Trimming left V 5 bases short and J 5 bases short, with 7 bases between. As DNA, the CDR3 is TGTGCCAGCAGTACCCTCCATCAGCCCCAGCATTTT. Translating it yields CASSTLHQPQHF.